This T cell receptor beta chain was sequenced in a study of CD8 T cells in ankylosing spondylitis. This clonotype was counted ten times or more. TCRdb re-called the 5' RACE reads with MiXCR, one entry per CDR3 protein. The sample lists roughly 230,000 distinct CDR3 sequences, more than 9% occurring once. Trimming took 10 bases from V and 11 from J, leaving 11 bases between them. CDR1 is MNHNS and CDR2 is SASEGT in the germline V gene. This CDR3 is 9 amino acids long. This clonotype was obtained from a male donor with ankylosing spondylitis or in good health (not recorded which). V usage is TRBV6-1 and J usage is TRBJ1-1, with D uncertain. Input material: blood, either unsorted or a sorted T cell fraction (not recorded which). Written as DNA, the CDR3 is TGTGCCACCTCAATGGGGGCTTTCTTT. Residues: CATSMGAFF.